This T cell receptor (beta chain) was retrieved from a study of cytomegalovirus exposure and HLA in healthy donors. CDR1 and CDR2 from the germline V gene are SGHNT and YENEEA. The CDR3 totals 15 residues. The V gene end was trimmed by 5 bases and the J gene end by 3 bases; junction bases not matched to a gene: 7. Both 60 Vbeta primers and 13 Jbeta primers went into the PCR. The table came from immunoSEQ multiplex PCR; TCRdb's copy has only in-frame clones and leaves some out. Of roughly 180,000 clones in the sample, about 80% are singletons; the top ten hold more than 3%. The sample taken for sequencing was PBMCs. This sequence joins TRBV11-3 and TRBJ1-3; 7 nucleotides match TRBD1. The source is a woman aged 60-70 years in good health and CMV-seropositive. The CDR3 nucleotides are TGTGCCAGCAGCGACAACAGGGGCGTTGGAAACACCATATATTTT. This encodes CASSDNRGVGNTIYF.